These 13 T cell receptor beta chains originate from one sample sequenced in a study of blood T cell repertoires in COVID-19. The assay was immunoSEQ multiplex PCR, and TCRdb's table has in-frame clones only and misses some. The sample shows a few hundred thousand clones, about 87% of them seen only once. Sequenced sample: peripheral blood. These receptors were collected from a man aged 55 to 69 with acute or convalescent COVID-19.

This clone was counted a few times. The chain is built from TRBV6-6 and TRBJ1-5, with unresolved D. The germline V gene encodes CDR1 MNHNY and CDR2 SVGAGI (reference sequence). Trimming cost V 2 bases and J 8 bases, with 13 bases left between them. This CDR3 region has 14 residues. CDR3 in DNA: TGTGCCAGCAGTTACGGCCCCGTCCCAGAGCCCCAGCATTTT. This sequence encodes CASSYGPVPEPQHF.

J is TRBJ1-3 and V is TRBV6-5; no definite D call. The CDR3 has 14 amino acids. The germline V gene has CDR1 MNHEY and CDR2 SVGAGI. Trimming removed 4 bases from V and 4 bases from J, with 11 bases in between. The CDR3 DNA follows: TGTGCCAGCAGTTCGAAGCGGTCCGGAAACACCATATATTTT. Its protein is CASSSKRSGNTIYF.

The chain employs TRBV6-5 and TRBJ1-4; the D gene is possibly TRBD1 (6 bases). Germline CDR1 MNHEY, CDR2 SVGAGI. V was shortened by 5 bases and J by 8 bases, with 18 bases between the two germline ends. The CDR3 extends over 15 amino acids. The CDR3 sequence: CASSTSTGGKEKLFF. The CDR3 DNA is TGTGCCAGCAGTACCTCAACGGGGGGCAAGGAAAAACTGTTTTTT.

The genes are TRBV3-1 (or the pseudogene TRBV3-2) and TRBJ2-1, with D maybe TRBD1 (7 bases). The CDR3 has 16 residues. Trimming shortened V by 4 bases and J by 0 bases, and 13 bases separated the two germline ends. CDR1 is LGHDT, CDR2 YNNKEL, per germline (reference sequence). CDR3 region: CASSPRDSYSYNEQFF. CDR3 nucleotide sequence: TGTGCCAGCAGCCCGCGGGACAGTTACTCCTACAATGAGCAGTTCTTC.

The V call is TRBV5-4, the J call TRBJ1-2; the match to TRBD1 covers 8 bases. The CDR3 consists of 18 residues. Germline trimming cut 0 bases from V and 6 bases from J; bases unmatched to any gene: 16. Germline loops: CDR1 SGHNT, CDR2 YYREEE (reference sequence). CDR3 nucleotide sequence: TGTGCCAGCAGCTTGGCAGGGGGCGGATTTGGGGTTCTTGATGGCTACACCTTC. Its translation is CASSLAGGGFGVLDGYTF.

This chain links TRBV27 with TRBJ2-3; 12 bases line up with TRBD2. The germline V gene encodes CDR1 MNHEY and CDR2 SMNVEV (reference sequence). The CDR3 totals 16 residues. Trimming removed 4 bases from V and 1 base from J; junction bases left unmatched: 3. CDR3 loop: CASSSRLAGGTDTQYF. As DNA, the CDR3 is TGTGCCAGCAGTTCCCGACTAGCGGGGGGCACAGATACGCAGTATTTT.

The V call is TRBV13, the J call TRBJ1-1; 9 bases are shared with TRBD1. Germline trimming cut 5 bases from V and 4 bases from J; bases unmatched to any gene: 11. CDR3 size: 16 residues. Germline CDR1 is PRHDT and CDR2 is FYEKMQ (reference sequence). The CDR3, as DNA: TGTGCCAGCAGCGAGCGGACAGGGGCCGGGACCACTGAAGCTTTCTTT. Its translation is CASSERTGAGTTEAFF. Looking up the rest from reference TRBV13 and TRBJ1-1 gives the full variable domain: AAGVIQSPRHLIKEKRETATLKCYPIPRHDTVYWYQQGPGQDPQFLISFYEKMQSDKGSIPDRFSAQQFSDYHSELNMSSLELGDSALYFCASSERTGAGTTEAFFGQGTRLTVV.

This sequence joins TRBV28 and TRBJ2-3, with 11 positions matching TRBD2. CDR1 and CDR2 (germline): MDHEN, SYDVKM. The CDR3 extends over 15 amino acids. V lost 4 bases to trimming and J lost 7 bases; unmatched junction nucleotides: 7. CDR3 DNA: TGTGCCAGCAGTTCAATAGCGGGGGGGCTAAATACGCAGTATTTT. Translating gives CASSSIAGGLNTQYF.

The rearrangement joins TRBV6-6 to TRBJ1-6, with 11 bases matching TRBD1. Per the germline V gene, CDR1 is MNHNY and CDR2 is SVGAGI (reference sequence). This CDR3 spans 19 amino acids. V lost 5 bases to trimming and J lost 0 bases; unmatched junction nucleotides: 9. CDR3: CASSRGTGGTSSYNSPLHF. The CDR3 DNA sequence: TGTGCCAGCAGTCGGGGGACAGGGGGTACTAGCTCCTATAATTCACCCCTCCACTTT.

This clone came up once. This sequence joins TRBV6-6 and TRBJ1-1; TRBD1 matches 11 bases. The CDR3 is made up of 14 amino acids. CDR1 and CDR2 (germline): MNHNY, SVGAGI (reference sequence). The junction had 4 bases not matched to a gene; V was cut back by 6 bases and J by 4 bases. CDR3 in amino acids: CASRDRGQVTEAFF. CDR3 sequence (DNA): TGTGCCAGCAGGGACAGGGGGCAAGTCACTGAAGCTTTCTTT.

This chain links TRBV9 with TRBJ2-1, with 11 bases identical to TRBD2. Trimming removed 2 bases from V and 7 bases from J; junction bases left unmatched: 11. CDR1 is SGDLS, CDR2 YYNGEE, per germline. The CDR3 is made up of 17 amino acids. DNA of the CDR3: TGTGCCAGCAGCGTTTTACTCGTAGCGGGGGGGAGGAATGAGCAGTTCTTC. It encodes CASSVLLVAGGRNEQFF.

The chain recombines TRBV5-1 with TRBJ2-5, with D uncertain. Germline CDR1 reads SGHRS; CDR2 reads YFSETQ. V lost 7 bases and J lost 2, with 12 bases in between. This CDR3 has 13 residues. The CDR3 DNA reads as TGCGCCAGCGGTTCGGAGAAGCAAGAGACCCAGTACTTC. Its protein is CASGSEKQETQYF.

The chain employs TRBV27 and TRBJ1-5, with TRBD1 identical over 8 bases. Trimming at V came to 5 bases and at J to 4 bases, leaving 4 bases not matched to a gene. CDR1 and CDR2 from the germline V gene are MNHEY and SMNVEV (reference sequence). This CDR3 spans 14 amino acids. This CDR3 is CASSPGQGNQPQHF. The DNA of the CDR3 is TGTGCCAGCAGTCCCGGACAGGGTAATCAGCCCCAGCATTTT.